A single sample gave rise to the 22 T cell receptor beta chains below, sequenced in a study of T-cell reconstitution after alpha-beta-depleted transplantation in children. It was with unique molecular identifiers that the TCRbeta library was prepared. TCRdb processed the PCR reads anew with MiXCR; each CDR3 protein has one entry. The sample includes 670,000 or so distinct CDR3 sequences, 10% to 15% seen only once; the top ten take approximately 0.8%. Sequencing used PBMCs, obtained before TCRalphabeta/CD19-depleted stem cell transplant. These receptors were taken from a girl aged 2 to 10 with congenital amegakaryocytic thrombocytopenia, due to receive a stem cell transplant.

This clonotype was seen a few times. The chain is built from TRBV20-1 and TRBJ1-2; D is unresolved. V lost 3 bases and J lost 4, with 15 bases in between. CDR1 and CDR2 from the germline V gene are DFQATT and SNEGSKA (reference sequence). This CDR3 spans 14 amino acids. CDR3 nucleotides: TGCAGTGCTAGGGGGTCCGACAAGTCCTATGGCTACACCTTC. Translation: CSARGSDKSYGYTF.

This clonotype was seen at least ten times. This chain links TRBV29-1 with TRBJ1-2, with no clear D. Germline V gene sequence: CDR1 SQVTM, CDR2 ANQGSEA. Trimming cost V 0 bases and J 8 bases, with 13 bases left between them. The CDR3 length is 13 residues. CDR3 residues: CSVEEADLRGYTF. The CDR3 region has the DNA TGCAGCGTTGAAGAGGCGGACCTTCGAGGCTACACCTTC.

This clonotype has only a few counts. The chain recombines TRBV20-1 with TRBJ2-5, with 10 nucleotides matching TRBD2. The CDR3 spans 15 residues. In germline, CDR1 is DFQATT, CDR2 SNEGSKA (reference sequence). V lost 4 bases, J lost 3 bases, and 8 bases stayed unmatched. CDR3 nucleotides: TGCAGTGCTACCCTCAGCGGGGGGGGAGAAGAGACCCAGTACTTC. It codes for CSATLSGGGEETQYF.

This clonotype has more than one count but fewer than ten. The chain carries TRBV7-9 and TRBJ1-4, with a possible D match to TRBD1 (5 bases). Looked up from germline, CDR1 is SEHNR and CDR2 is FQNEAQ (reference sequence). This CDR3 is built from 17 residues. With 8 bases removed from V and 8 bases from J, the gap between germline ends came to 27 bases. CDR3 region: CASGSLRGGVEGEKLFF. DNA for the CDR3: TGTGCCAGCGGGTCCTTGAGGGGTGGCGTGGAAGGAGAAAAACTGTTTTTT.

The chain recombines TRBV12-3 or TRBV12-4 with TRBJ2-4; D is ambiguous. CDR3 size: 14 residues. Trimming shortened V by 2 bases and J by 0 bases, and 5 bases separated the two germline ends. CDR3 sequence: CASSLWTAKNIQYF. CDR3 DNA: TGTGCCAGCAGTTTATGGACAGCCAAAAACATTCAGTACTTC.

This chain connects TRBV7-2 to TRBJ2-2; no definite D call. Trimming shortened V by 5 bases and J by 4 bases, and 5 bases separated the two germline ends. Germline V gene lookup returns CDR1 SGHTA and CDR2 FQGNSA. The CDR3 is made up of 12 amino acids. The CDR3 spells CASSRFTGELFF. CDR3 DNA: TGTGCCAGCAGCCGGTTCACCGGGGAGCTGTTTTTT.

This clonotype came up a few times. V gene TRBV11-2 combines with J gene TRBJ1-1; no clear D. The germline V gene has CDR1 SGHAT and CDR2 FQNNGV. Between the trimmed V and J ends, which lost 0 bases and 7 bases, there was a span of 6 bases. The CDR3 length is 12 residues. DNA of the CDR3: TGTGCCAGCAGCTTAGAATGGGATGAAGCTTTCTTT. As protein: CASSLEWDEAFF.

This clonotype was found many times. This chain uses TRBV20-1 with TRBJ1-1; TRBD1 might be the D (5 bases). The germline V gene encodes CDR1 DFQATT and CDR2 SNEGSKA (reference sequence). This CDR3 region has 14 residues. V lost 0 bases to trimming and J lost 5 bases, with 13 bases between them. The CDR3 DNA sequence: TGCAGTGCTAGAGATTATAGGGGAGGAACTGAAGCTTTCTTT. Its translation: CSARDYRGGTEAFF.

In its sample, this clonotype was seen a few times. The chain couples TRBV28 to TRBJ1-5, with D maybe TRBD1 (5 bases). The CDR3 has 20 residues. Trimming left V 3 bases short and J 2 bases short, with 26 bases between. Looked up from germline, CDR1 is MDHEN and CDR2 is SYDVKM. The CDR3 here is CASSFPPTDSSRYGNQPQHF. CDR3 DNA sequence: TGTGCCAGCAGTTTCCCACCTACAGACAGTTCGAGGTATGGCAATCAGCCCCAGCATTTT.

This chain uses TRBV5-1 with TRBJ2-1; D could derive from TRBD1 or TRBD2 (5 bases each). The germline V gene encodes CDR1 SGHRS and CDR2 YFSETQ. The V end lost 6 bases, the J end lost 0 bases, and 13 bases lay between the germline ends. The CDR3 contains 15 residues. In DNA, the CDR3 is TGCGCCAGCATACCGGGACCCCTCTCCTACAATGAGCAGTTCTTC. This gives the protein CASIPGPLSYNEQFF.

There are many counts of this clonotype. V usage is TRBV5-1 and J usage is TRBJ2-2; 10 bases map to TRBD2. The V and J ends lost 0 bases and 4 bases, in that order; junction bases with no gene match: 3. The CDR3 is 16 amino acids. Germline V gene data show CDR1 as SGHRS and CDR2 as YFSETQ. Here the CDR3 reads CASSLGLAGVTGELFF. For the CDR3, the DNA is TGCGCCAGCAGCTTGGGGCTAGCGGGAGTCACCGGGGAGCTGTTTTTT. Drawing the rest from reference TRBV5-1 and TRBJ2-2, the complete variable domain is KAGVTQTPRYLIKTRGQQVTLSCSPISGHRSVSWYQQTPGQGLQFLFEYFSETQRNKGNFPGRFSGRQFSNSRSEMNVSTLELGDSALYLCASSLGLAGVTGELFFGEGSRLTVL.

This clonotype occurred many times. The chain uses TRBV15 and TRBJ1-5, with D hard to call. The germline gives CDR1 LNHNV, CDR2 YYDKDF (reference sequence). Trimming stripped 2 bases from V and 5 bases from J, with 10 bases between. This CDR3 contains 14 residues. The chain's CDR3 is CATSRTGRDQPQHF. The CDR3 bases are TGTGCCACCAGCAGAACTGGAAGAGATCAGCCCCAGCATTTT.

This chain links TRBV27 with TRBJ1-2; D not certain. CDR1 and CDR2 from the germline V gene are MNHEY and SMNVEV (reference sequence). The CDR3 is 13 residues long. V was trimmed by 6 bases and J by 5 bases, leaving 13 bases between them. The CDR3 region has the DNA TGTGCCAGCAGCATAGCGGGCGAGTATGGCTACACCTTC. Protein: CASSIAGEYGYTF.

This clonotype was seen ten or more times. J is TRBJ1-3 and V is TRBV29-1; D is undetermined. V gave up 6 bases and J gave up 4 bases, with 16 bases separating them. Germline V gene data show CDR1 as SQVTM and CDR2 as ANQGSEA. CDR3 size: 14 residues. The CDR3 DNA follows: TGCAGCGTCGGAAGACCTGAAACCGGAAACACCATATATTTT. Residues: CSVGRPETGNTIYF.

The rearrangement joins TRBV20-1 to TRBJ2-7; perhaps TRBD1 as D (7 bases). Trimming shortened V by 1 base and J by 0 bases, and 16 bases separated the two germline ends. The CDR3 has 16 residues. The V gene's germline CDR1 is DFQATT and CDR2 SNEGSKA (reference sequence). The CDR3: CSARASGPGGSYEQYF. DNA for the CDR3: TGCAGTGCTAGAGCCAGCGGGCCAGGGGGCTCCTACGAGCAGTACTTC.

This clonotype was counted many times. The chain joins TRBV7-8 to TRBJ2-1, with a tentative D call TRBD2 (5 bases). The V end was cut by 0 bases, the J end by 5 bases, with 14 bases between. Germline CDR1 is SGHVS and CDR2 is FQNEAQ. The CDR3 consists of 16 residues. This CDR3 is CASSLAQREFDNEQFF. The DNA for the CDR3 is TGTGCCAGCAGCTTAGCCCAAAGGGAGTTCGACAATGAGCAGTTCTTC.

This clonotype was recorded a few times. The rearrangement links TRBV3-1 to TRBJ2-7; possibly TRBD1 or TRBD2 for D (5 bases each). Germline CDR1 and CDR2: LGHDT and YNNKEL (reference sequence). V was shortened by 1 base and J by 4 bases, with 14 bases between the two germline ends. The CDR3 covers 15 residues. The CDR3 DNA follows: TGTGCCAGCAGCCAAGTGGGGGAGAGGTTGTACGAGCAGTACTTC. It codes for CASSQVGERLYEQYF.

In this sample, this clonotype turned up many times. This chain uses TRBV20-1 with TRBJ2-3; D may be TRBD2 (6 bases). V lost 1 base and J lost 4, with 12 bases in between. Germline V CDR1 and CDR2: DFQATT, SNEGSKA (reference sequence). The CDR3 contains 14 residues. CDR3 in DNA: TGCAGTGCTAGAGGGGGCGGGAAGGCAGATACGCAGTATTTT. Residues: CSARGGGKADTQYF.

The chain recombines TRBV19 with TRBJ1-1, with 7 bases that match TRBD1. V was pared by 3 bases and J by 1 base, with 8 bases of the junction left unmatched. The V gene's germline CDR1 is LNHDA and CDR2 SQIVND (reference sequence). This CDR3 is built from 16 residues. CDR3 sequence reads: CASSIRPGTENTEAFF. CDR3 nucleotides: TGTGCCAGTAGTATCCGTCCCGGGACAGAGAACACTGAAGCTTTCTTT.

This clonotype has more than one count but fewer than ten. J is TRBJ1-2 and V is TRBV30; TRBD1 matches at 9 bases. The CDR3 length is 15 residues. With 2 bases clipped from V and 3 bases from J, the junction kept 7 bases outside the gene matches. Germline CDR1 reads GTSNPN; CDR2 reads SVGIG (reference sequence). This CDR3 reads CAWSPGTGPHYGYTF. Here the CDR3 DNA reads TGTGCCTGGAGTCCAGGGACAGGGCCCCACTATGGCTACACCTTC.

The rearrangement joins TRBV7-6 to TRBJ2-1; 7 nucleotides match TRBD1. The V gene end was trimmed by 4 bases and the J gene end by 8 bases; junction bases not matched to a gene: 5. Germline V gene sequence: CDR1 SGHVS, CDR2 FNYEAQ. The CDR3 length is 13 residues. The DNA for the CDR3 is TGTGCCAGCAGCTCGACAGGGTCAGATGAGCAGTTCTTC. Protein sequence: CASSSTGSDEQFF.

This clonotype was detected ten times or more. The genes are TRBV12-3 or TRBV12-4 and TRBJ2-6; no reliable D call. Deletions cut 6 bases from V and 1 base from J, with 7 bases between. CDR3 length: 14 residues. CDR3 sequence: CASSRPSGANVLTF. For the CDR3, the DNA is TGTGCCAGCAGCCGACCATCTGGGGCCAACGTCCTGACTTTC.